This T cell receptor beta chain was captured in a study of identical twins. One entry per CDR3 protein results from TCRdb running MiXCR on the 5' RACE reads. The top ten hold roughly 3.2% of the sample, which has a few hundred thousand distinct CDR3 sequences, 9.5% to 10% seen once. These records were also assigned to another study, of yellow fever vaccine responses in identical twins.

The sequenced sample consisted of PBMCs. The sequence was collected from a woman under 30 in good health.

The CDR3 coding sequence is TGTGCCAGCAGTTACGGGACTGAAGGACTCTACGAGCAGTACTTC. It translates to CASSYGTEGLYEQYF. The rearrangement joins TRBV6-2 or TRBV6-3 to TRBJ2-7, with D possibly being TRBD2 (6 bases). This CDR3 is 15 amino acids long. Germline loops: CDR1 MNHEY, CDR2 SVGEGT. V was trimmed by 2 bases and J by 3 bases, leaving 14 bases between them.